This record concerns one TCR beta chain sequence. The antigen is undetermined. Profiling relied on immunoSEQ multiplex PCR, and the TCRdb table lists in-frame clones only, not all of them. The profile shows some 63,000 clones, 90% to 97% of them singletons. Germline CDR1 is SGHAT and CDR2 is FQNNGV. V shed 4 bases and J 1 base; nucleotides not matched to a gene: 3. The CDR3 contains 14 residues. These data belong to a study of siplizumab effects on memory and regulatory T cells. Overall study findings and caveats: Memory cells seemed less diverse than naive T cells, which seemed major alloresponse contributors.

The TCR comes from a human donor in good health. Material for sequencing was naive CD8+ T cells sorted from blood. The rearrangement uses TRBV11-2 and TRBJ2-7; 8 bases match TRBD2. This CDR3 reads CASSSGGASYEQYF. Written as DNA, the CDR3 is TGTGCCAGCAGCTCGGGGGGGGCGTCCTACGAGCAGTACTTC.